This entry lists 13 T cell receptor beta chains sequenced from one sample in a study of early T cells in non-severe SARS-CoV-2 infection. TCRdb used MiXCR to reprocess the 5' RACE reads, holding one entry per CDR3 protein. The table has roughly 51,000 distinct CDR3 sequences, around 9.5% seen once. Sample: whole blood. The receptors derive from an adult who was a healthcare worker with PCR-confirmed SARS-CoV-2 infection or an uninfected control (not recorded which).

The V call is TRBV7-6, the J call TRBJ2-7; no reliable D call. Trimming removed 5 bases at V and 0 bases at J, with 5 bases between. This CDR3 spans 12 amino acids. Germline-derived CDR1 and CDR2 are SGHVS and FNYEAQ. The CDR3 sequence is CASSPTSYEQYF. The CDR3 nucleotides read TGTGCCAGCAGCCCCACCTCCTACGAGCAGTACTTC.

The chain joins TRBV2 to TRBJ2-5; TRBD1 is a possible D gene (5 bases). The CDR3 is made up of 14 amino acids. Germline CDR1 SNHLY, CDR2 FYNNEI. V dropped 3 bases and J dropped 2 bases, with 10 bases sitting between them. CDR3 residues: CASSDLGLQETQYF. The CDR3, as DNA: TGTGCCAGCAGTGACTTGGGGCTACAAGAGACCCAGTACTTC.

This clonotype was counted many times. The CDR3 loop is CASSLVSANTGELFF. DNA of the CDR3: TGTGCCAGCAGCTTAGTTTCGGCGAACACCGGGGAGCTGTTTTTT. The chain has TRBV7-8 and TRBJ2-2; D is unresolved. The CDR3 covers 15 residues. Trimming took 1 base from V and 0 from J, leaving 6 bases between them. Germline CDR1 and CDR2: SGHVS and FQNEAQ.

J is TRBJ2-5 and V is TRBV29-1; D is unclear. The CDR3 contains 11 residues. Germline loops: CDR1 SQVTM, CDR2 ANQGSEA. The ends were cut back, 7 bases at V and 5 bases at J, with 11 bases in the middle. The CDR3 reads CSGDPGETQYF. DNA of the CDR3: TGCAGCGGAGATCCTGGTGAGACCCAGTACTTC.

CDR3 in amino acids: CASSAGTDSYEQYF. The CDR3 DNA sequence: TGTGCCAGCAGCGCCGGGACTGACTCCTACGAGCAGTACTTC. The J gene is TRBJ2-7, the V gene TRBV7-6; possibly TRBD2 for D (6 bases). CDR3 length equals 14 residues. The V end was cut by 5 bases, the J end by 0 bases, with 11 bases between. Germline assignment: CDR1 SGHVS and CDR2 FNYEAQ. The whole variable domain, filled in from reference TRBV7-6 and TRBJ2-7, reads GAGVSQSPRYKVTKRGQDVALRCDPISGHVSLYWYRQALGQGPEFLTYFNYEAQQDKSGLPNDRFSAERPEGSISTLTIQRTEQRDSAMYRCASSAGTDSYEQYFGPGTRLTVT.

A few counts support this clonotype. The rearrangement uses TRBV19 and TRBJ1-5; D unclear. V was pared by 5 bases and J by 3 bases, with 8 bases between. Germline V CDR1 and CDR2: LNHDA, SQIVND (reference sequence). The CDR3 consists of 13 residues. CDR3 in amino acids: CASSLAFNQPQHF. The CDR3 nucleotides are TGTGCCAGTAGTCTCGCCTTCAATCAGCCCCAGCATTTT.

The sample holds many counts of this clonotype. The genes are TRBV28 and TRBJ2-7; TRBD1 might be the D (6 bases). Deletions cut 7 bases from V and 6 bases from J, with 19 bases between. CDR3 length equals 14 residues. Looked up from germline, CDR1 is MDHEN and CDR2 is SYDVKM. The CDR3 region has the DNA TGTGCCAGCAACCAGGAATTCCAGGGGCGCGAGCAGTACTTC. This gives the protein CASNQEFQGREQYF.

This chain uses TRBV28 with TRBJ1-5; a weak D match, TRBD1 (5 bases). V lost 7 bases, J lost 1 base, and 14 bases lay in between. The V gene's germline CDR1 is MDHEN and CDR2 SYDVKM. The CDR3 is 15 amino acids. CDR3 in amino acids: CASTETRGSNQPQHF. The CDR3 DNA follows: TGTGCCAGCACCGAAACTCGGGGGAGCAATCAGCCCCAGCATTTT.

There are many counts of this clonotype. The V call is TRBV7-6, the J call TRBJ1-1; D not resolved. CDR1 SGHVS and CDR2 FNYEAQ come from the germline V gene. Trimming pared 2 bases from V and 8 bases from J, leaving 12 bases between. This CDR3 is built from 13 residues. CDR3 nucleotide sequence: TGTGCCAGCAGCTTACAGAGCACTGGAGAAGCTTTCTTT. The encoded protein is CASSLQSTGEAFF.

This clonotype was seen at least ten times. The CDR3 nucleotides are TGTGCCAGCAGTCCCGGCTATGGAAAACTGTTTTTT. Amino acid sequence: CASSPGYGKLFF. This chain uses TRBV12-3 or TRBV12-4 with TRBJ1-4; D uncertain. There are 12 residues in the CDR3. V shed 5 bases and J shed 10 bases, with 11 bases lying between them.

This clonotype has just a few counts. CDR3 in amino acids: CASSLGTSYTDTQYF. CDR3 nucleotides: TGTGCCAGCAGTCTTGGGACTAGCTACACAGATACGCAGTATTTT. V usage is TRBV6-2 or TRBV6-3 and J usage is TRBJ2-3, with TRBD2 matching over 9 bases. In germline, CDR1 is MNHEY, CDR2 SVGEGT. CDR3 length equals 15 residues. The trim removed 5 bases at V and 2 bases at J, leaving 5 bases unmatched.

The rearrangement links TRBV7-9 to TRBJ2-1, with TRBD1 matching 8 bases. Germline lookup yields CDR1 SEHNR and CDR2 FQNEAQ (reference sequence). There are 12 residues in the CDR3. V lost 11 bases to trimming and J lost 4 bases; unmatched junction nucleotides: 4. CDR3 protein: CAGRDRYNEQFF. In DNA, the CDR3 is TGTGCCGGCCGGGACAGGTACAATGAGCAGTTCTTC.

This clonotype was seen only a few times. The chain carries TRBV9 and TRBJ1-2; no definite D call. This CDR3 contains 15 residues. V lost 0 bases to trimming and J lost 5 bases, with 14 bases between them. CDR1 is SGDLS and CDR2 is YYNGEE in the germline V gene. The CDR3 coding sequence is TGTGCCAGCAGCGTAGGTGTATCTTTGGGATATGGCTACACCTTC. Translated: CASSVGVSLGYGYTF.